The clone carrying this T cell receptor beta chain was counted a few times. Its antigen is not identified. The CDR3 extends over 15 amino acids. The V end was cut by 7 bases, the J end by 4 bases, with 17 bases between. Germline loops: CDR1 MDHEN, CDR2 SYDVKM. This sample is drawn from a study of T cells in Graves' hyperthyroidism and ophthalmopathy. General observations from the study: A 13 V-J model separated ophthalmopathy from stable hyperthyroidism.

Regions amplified from RNA transcripts were the TCR beta CDR3 regions. An initial round of RT-PCR targeting the TCR CDR3 relied on the HTBI primer set. TCRdb used MiXCR to reprocess the multiplex PCR reads, holding one entry per CDR3 protein. Of about 640,000 distinct CDR3 sequences listed, less than 25% are singletons. The receptor's source is a man aged 30-40 years with Graves' ophthalmopathy. Sequencing input: blood. The chain recombines TRBV28 with TRBJ2-1; D is unresolved. In DNA form, the CDR3 reads TGTGCCAGCAAGTTGGATCCCCCTTCGTACAATGAGCAGTTCTTC. Protein product: CASKLDPPSYNEQFF.